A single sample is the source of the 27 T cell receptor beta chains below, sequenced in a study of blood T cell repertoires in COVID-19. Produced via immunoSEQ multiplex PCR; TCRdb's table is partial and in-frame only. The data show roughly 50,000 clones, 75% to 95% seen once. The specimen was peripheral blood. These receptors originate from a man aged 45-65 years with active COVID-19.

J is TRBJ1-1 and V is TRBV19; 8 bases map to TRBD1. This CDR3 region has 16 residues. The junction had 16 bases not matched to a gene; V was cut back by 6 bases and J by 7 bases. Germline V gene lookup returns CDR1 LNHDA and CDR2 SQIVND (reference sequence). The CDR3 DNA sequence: TGTGCCAGTAGGATGGGCCAGGGGGCACCTCCAGATGAAGCTTTCTTT. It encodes CASRMGQGAPPDEAFF. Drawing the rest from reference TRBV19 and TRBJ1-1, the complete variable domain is DGGITQSPKYLFRKEGQNVTLSCEQNLNHDAMYWYRQDPGQGLRLIYYSQIVNDFQKGDIAEGYSVSREKKESFPLTVTSAQKNPTAFYLCASRMGQGAPPDEAFFGQGTRLTVV.

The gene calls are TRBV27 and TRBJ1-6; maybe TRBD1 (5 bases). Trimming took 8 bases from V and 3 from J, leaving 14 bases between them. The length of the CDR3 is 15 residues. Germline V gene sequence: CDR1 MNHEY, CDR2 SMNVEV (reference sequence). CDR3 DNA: TGTGCCAGCCAGCCAGACAGAATCTATAATTCACCCCTCCACTTT. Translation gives CASQPDRIYNSPLHF.

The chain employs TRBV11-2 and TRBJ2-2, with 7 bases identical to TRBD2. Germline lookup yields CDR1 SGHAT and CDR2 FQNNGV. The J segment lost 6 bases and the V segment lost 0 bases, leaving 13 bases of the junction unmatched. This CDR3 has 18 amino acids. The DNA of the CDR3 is TGTGCCAGCAGCTTAGATCAGCGGGGTTTGTCTGGCGCCGGGGAGCTGTTTTTT. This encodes CASSLDQRGLSGAGELFF.

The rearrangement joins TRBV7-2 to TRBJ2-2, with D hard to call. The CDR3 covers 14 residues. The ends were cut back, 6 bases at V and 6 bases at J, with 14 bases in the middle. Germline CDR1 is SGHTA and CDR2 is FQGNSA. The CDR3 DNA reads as TGTGCCAGCAGAGACACCCCTGGTGCCGGGGAGCTGTTTTTT. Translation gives CASRDTPGAGELFF.

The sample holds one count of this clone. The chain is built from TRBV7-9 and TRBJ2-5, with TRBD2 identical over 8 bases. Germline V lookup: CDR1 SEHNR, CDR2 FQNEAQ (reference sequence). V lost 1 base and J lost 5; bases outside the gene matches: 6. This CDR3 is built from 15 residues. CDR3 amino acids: CASSLGEAGAETQYF. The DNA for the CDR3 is TGTGCCAGCAGCTTAGGGGAAGCGGGGGCGGAGACCCAGTACTTC. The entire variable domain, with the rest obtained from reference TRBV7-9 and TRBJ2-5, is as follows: DTGVSQNPRHKITKRGQNVTFRCDPISEHNRLYWYRQTLGQGPEFLTYFQNEAQLEKSRLLSDRFSAERPKGSFSTLEIQRTEQGDSAMYLCASSLGEAGAETQYFGPGTRLLVL.

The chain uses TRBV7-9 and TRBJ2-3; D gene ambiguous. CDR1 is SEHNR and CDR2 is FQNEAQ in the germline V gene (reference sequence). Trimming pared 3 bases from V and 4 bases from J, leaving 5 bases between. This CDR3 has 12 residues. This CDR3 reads CASSFPADTQYF. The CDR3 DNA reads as TGTGCCAGCAGCTTTCCGGCAGATACGCAGTATTTT. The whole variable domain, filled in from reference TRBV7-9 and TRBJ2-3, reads DTGVSQNPRHKITKRGQNVTFRCDPISEHNRLYWYRQTLGQGPEFLTYFQNEAQLEKSRLLSDRFSAERPKGSFSTLEIQRTEQGDSAMYLCASSFPADTQYFGPGTRLTVL.

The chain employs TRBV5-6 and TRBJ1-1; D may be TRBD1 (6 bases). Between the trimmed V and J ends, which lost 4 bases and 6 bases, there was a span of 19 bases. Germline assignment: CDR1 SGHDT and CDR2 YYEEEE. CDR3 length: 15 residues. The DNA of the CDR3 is TGTGCCAGCAGCACTGGGTTGGGGGCTAGGGCTGAAGCTTTCTTT. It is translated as CASSTGLGARAEAFF.

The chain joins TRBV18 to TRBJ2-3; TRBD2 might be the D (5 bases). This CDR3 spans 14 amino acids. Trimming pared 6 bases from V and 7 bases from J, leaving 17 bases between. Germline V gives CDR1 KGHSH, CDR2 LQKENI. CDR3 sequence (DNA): TGTGCCAGCTCCCCCGGGCCGGGGTGGAATACGCAGTATTTT. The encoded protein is CASSPGPGWNTQYF.

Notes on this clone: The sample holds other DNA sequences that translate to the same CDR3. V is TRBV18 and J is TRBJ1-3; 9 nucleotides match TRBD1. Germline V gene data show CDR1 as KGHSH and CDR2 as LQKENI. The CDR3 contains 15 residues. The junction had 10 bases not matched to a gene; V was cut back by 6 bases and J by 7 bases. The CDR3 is CASSLNTGGANTIYF. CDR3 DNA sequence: TGTGCCAGCTCTCTGAATACAGGGGGCGCGAACACCATATATTTT.

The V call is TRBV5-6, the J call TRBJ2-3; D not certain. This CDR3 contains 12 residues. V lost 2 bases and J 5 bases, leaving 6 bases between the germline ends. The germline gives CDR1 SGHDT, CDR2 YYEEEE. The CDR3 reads CASSFVKDTQYF. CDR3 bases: TGTGCCAGCAGCTTTGTAAAAGATACGCAGTATTTT.

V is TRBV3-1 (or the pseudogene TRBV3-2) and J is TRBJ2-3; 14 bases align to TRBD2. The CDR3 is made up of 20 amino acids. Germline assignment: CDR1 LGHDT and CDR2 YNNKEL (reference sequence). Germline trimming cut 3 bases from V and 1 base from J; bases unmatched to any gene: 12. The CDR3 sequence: CASSHGLAGGNRPGTDTQYF. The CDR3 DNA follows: TGTGCCAGCAGCCACGGACTAGCGGGGGGAAACCGCCCCGGCACAGATACGCAGTATTTT.

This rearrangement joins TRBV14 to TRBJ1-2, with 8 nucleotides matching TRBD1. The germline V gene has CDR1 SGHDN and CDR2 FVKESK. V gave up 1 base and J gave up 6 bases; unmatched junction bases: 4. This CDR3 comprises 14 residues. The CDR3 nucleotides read TGTGCCAGCAGCCAAGCGGACAGGGACCATGGCTACACCTTC. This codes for CASSQADRDHGYTF.

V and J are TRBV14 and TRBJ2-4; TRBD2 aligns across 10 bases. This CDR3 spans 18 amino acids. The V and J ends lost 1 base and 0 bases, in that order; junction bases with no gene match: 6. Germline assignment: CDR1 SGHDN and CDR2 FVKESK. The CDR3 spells CASSQGTSGALAKNIQYF. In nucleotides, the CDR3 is TGTGCCAGCAGCCAAGGTACTAGCGGGGCTCTAGCCAAAAACATTCAGTACTTC. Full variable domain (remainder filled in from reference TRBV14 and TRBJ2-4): EAGVTQFPSHSVIEKGQTVTLRCDPISGHDNLYWYRRVMGKEIKFLLHFVKESKQDESGMPNNRFLAERTGGTYSTLKVQPAELEDSGVYFCASSQGTSGALAKNIQYFGAGTRLSVL.

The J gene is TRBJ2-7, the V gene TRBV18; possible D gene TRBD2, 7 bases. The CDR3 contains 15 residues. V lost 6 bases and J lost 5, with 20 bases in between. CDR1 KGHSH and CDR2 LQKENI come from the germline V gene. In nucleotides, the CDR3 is TGTGCCAGCTCGCAAAGGGGGGGGTCGACAAACGAGCAGTACTTC. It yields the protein CASSQRGGSTNEQYF.

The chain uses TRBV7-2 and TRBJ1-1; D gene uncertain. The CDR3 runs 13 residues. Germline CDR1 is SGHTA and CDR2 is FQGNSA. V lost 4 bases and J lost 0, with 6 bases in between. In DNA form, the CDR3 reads TGTGCCAGCAGCTCCACATTGAACACTGAAGCTTTCTTT. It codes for CASSSTLNTEAFF. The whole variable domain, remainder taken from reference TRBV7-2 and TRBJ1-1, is GAGVSQSPSNKVTEKGKDVELRCDPISGHTALYWYRQSLGQGLEFLIYFQGNSAPDKSGLPSDRFSAERTGGSVSTLTIQRTQQEDSAVYLCASSSTLNTEAFFGQGTRLTVV.

CDR3 amino acids: CASSLGGTSGGSYEQYF. The CDR3 nucleotides read TGCGCCAGCAGCTTGGGAGGGACTAGCGGGGGGTCATACGAGCAGTACTTC. The chain joins TRBV5-1 to TRBJ2-7, with 15 positions matching TRBD2. This CDR3 is 17 amino acids long. The ends lost 0 bases at V and 4 bases at J; junction bases unmatched: 5. Germline CDR1 and CDR2: SGHRS and YFSETQ.

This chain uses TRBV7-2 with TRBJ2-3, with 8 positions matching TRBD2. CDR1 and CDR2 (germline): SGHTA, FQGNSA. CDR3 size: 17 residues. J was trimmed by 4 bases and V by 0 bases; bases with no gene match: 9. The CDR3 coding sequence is TGTGCCAGCAGCTTAGCGAGGGGCGGGGGGATCCCAGATACGCAGTATTTT. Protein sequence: CASSLARGGGIPDTQYF.

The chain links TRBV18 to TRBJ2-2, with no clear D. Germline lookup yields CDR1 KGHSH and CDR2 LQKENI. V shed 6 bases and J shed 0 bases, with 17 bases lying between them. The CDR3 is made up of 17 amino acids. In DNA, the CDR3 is TGTGCCAGCTCCGAAAATGCTGGCGGCGCGAACACCGGGGAGCTGTTTTTT. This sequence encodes CASSENAGGANTGELFF.

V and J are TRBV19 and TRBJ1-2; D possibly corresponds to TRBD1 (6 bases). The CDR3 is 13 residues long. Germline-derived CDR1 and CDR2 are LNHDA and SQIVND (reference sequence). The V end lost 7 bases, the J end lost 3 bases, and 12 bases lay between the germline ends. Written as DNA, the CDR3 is TGTGCCAGTACACAGGGAAAGGACTATGGCTACACCTTC. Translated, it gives CASTQGKDYGYTF.

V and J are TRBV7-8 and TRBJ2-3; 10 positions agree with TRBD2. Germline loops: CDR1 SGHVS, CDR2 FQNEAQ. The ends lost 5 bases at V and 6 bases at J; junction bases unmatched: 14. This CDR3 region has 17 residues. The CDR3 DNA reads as TGTGCCAGCAGCGCTCGAATCCCTAGCGGGAGACCCGATACGCAGTATTTT. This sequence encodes CASSARIPSGRPDTQYF.

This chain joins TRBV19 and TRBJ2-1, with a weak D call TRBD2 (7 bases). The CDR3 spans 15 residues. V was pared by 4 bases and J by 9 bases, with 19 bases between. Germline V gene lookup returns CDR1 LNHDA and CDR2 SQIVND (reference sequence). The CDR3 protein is CASSRLGGAQGEQFF. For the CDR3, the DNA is TGTGCCAGTAGTAGGTTGGGGGGGGCGCAAGGTGAGCAGTTCTTC.

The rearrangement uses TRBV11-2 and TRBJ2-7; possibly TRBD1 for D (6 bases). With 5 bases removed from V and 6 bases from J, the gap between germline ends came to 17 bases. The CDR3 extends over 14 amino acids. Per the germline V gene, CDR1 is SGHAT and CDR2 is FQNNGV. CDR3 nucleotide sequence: TGTGCCAGCAGCCTTGGCACAGGGTTGGTCGAGCAGTACTTC. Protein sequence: CASSLGTGLVEQYF.

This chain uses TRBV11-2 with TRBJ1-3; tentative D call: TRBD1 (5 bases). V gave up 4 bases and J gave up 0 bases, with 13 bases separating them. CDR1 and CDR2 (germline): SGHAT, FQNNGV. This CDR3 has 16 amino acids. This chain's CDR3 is CASSSKQVLSGNTIYF. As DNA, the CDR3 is TGTGCCAGCAGCTCGAAACAGGTACTCTCTGGAAACACCATATATTTT. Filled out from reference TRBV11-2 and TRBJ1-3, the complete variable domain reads EAGVAQSPRYKIIEKRQSVAFWCNPISGHATLYWYQQILGQGPKLLIQFQNNGVVDDSQLPKDRFSAERLKGVDSTLKIQPAKLEDSAVYLCASSSKQVLSGNTIYFGEGSWLTVV.

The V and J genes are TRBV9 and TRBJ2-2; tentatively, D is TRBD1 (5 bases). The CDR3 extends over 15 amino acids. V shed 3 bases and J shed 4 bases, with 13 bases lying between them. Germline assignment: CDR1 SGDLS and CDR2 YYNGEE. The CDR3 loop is CASSGSQGGTGELFF. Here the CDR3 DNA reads TGTGCCAGCAGCGGATCCCAGGGTGGCACCGGGGAGCTGTTTTTT.

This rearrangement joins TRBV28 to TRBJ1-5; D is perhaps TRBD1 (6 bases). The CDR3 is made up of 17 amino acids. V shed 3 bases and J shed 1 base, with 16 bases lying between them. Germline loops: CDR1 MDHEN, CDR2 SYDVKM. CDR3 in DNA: TGTGCCAGCAGTTTTGGACAGTTCTCTCCAAGCAATCAGCCCCAGCATTTT. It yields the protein CASSFGQFSPSNQPQHF.

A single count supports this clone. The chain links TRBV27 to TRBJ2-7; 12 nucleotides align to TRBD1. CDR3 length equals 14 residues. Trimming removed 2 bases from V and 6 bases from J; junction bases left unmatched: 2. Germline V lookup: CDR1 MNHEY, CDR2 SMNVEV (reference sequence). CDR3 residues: CASSLGTGGAEQYF. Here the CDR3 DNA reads TGTGCCAGCAGTTTAGGGACAGGGGGCGCCGAGCAGTACTTC.

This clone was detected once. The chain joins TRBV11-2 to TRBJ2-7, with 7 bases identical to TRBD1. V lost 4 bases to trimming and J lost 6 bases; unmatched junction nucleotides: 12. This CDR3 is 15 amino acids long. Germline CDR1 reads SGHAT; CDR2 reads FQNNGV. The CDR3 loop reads CASSSNRGRVVEQYF. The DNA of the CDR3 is TGTGCCAGCAGCTCCAACAGGGGACGGGTCGTCGAGCAGTACTTC.